This is a list of T cell receptor beta chains from one sample in a study of cytomegalovirus exposure and HLA in healthy donors. The data were produced by immunoSEQ multiplex PCR, yet TCRdb's version contains in-frame clones alone and is incomplete. Counted here are 140,000 to 150,000 clones, about 75% occurring once; the ten biggest clones make up about 4.5%. The sequenced sample was PBMCs. The receptors derive from a man between 60 and 70 years old in good health and CMV-seronegative. CDR3s include the opening cysteine and the closing phenylalanine or tryptophan. D genes are given only for firm matches. Where a row states a size, it is once, few, many or the class of an expanded clone; other rows omit it.

D gene | clone size | J gene | CDR3 length | V gene | CDR3 protein | CDR3 DNA
NA | few | TRBJ2-5 | 16 | TRBV7-2 | CASSLAAPGLVETQYF | TGTGCCAGCAGCTTAGCCGCACCGGGACTCGTAGAGACCCAGTACTTC
TRBD2 | medium-sized | TRBJ2-1 | 16 | TRBV19 | CASKVEAGDGEDEQFF | TGTGCCAGTAAAGTGGAGGCGGGAGATGGTGAGGATGAGCAGTTCTTC
TRBD2 | NA | TRBJ2-1 | 15 | TRBV11-2 | CASSSSSGTSSEQFF | TGTGCCAGCAGCTCCTCGTCCGGGACTAGCAGTGAGCAGTTCTTC
NA | NA | TRBJ2-5 | 15 | TRBV11-3 | CASSLGPGSQETQYF | TGTGCCAGCAGCTTAGGACCGGGGAGCCAAGAGACCCAGTACTTC
TRBD2 | NA | TRBJ2-5 | 14 | TRBV9 | CASSVLAGGETQYF | TGTGCCAGCAGCGTACTAGCGGGAGGCGAGACCCAGTACTTC
NA | NA | TRBJ2-7 | 15 | TRBV7-2 | CASSLDTGFSYEQYF | TGTGCCAGCAGCTTAGACACAGGTTTTTCCTACGAGCAGTACTTC
TRBD2 | NA | TRBJ2-1 | 14 | TRBV28 | CASRASGRTNEQFF | TGTGCCAGCAGGGCTAGCGGGAGGACGAATGAGCAGTTCTTC
NA | NA | TRBJ1-2 | 13 | TRBV6-6 | CASRKVESYGYTF | TGTGCCAGCAGAAAAGTAGAAAGCTATGGCTACACCTTC
TRBD2 | NA | TRBJ2-2 | 16 | TRBV5-1 | CASSLELAGNTGELFF | TGCGCCAGCAGCTTGGAGCTAGCGGGGAACACCGGGGAGCTGTTTTTT
NA | NA | TRBJ1-4 | 15 | TRBV6-6 | CASRSPGPLNEKLFF | TGTGCCAGCAGGTCTCCAGGCCCCCTTAATGAAAAACTGTTTTTT
NA | NA | TRBJ2-1 | 14 | TRBV10-3 | CAISEEGRADEQFF | TGTGCCATCAGTGAGGAGGGAAGGGCCGATGAGCAGTTCTTC
NA | NA | TRBJ2-3 | 15 | TRBV6-1 | CASSPLPRLGSTQYF | TGTGCCAGCAGCCCCCTCCCCCGACTAGGGAGTACGCAGTATTTT
TRBD1 | NA | TRBJ2-1 | 17 | TRBV7-3 | CASSLYGTGVGGNEQFF | TGTGCCAGCAGCTTGTACGGGACAGGGGTTGGAGGGAATGAGCAGTTCTTC
NA | NA | TRBJ2-7 | 16 | TRBV15 | CATSRGLDRFSYEQYF | TGTGCCACCAGCAGAGGCCTGGACAGATTCTCCTACGAGCAGTACTTC
TRBD1 | NA | TRBJ1-5 | 15 | TRBV5-5 | CASSPGTGPHQPQHF | TGTGCCAGCAGCCCAGGGACAGGGCCTCATCAGCCCCAGCATTTT
NA | once | TRBJ2-1 | 17 | TRBV18 | CASSPPARPLAYNEQFF | TGTGCCAGCTCACCACCGGCCAGGCCGCTTGCCTACAATGAGCAGTTCTTC
TRBD2 | few | TRBJ2-5 | 15 | TRBV10-3 | CAISVPHREEETQYF | TGTGCCATCAGTGTACCTCATCGGGAGGAAGAGACCCAGTACTTC
NA | NA | TRBJ2-5 | 14 | TRBV19 | CASSTQQGGETQYF | TGTGCCAGTAGTACCCAACAGGGGGGGGAGACCCAGTACTTC
NA | NA | TRBJ1-1 | 16 | TRBV18 | CASSPREGSDGTEAFF | TGTGCCAGCTCACCAAGGGAGGGGAGCGACGGCACTGAAGCTTTCTTT
TRBD2 | NA | TRBJ2-3 | 17 | TRBV6-4 | CASSPEGLEGLTDTQYF | TGTGCCAGCAGTCCGGAGGGACTAGAGGGGTTAACAGATACGCAGTATTTT
TRBD1 | NA | TRBJ2-7 | 17 | TRBV2 | CASSFPGQGKKSYEQYF | TGTGCCAGCAGTTTCCCGGGACAGGGGAAAAAATCCTACGAGCAGTACTTC
NA | NA | TRBJ2-1 | 13 | TRBV16 | CASSLNRGNEQFF | TGTGCCAGCAGCCTGAATAGGGGCAATGAGCAGTTCTTC
NA | NA | TRBJ1-2 | 14 | TRBV28 | CASIPGGEVYGYTF | TGTGCCAGCATCCCGGGGGGGGAGGTCTATGGCTACACCTTC
TRBD1 | NA | TRBJ2-5 | 16 | TRBV11-2 | CASSLARTGGGETQYF | TGTGCCAGCAGCTTAGCTAGGACAGGGGGCGGAGAGACCCAGTACTTC
TRBD2 | NA | TRBJ2-7 | 15 | TRBV2 | CASRPGLAENYEQYF | TGTGCCAGCAGACCGGGACTAGCGGAAAACTACGAGCAGTACTTC
NA | NA | TRBJ2-3 | 16 | TRBV7-9 | CASSLAGGLLTDTQYF | TGTGCCAGCAGCTTAGCGGGGGGGCTCCTCACAGATACGCAGTATTTT
TRBD2 | NA | TRBJ2-3 | 17 | TRBV25-1 | CASSVRTSGRFSDTQYF | TGTGCCAGCAGTGTTCGAACTAGCGGGAGGTTCTCAGATACGCAGTATTTT
TRBD1 | NA | TRBJ1-2 | 16 | TRBV2 | CASRGRAGGDNYGYTF | TGTGCCAGCAGGGGGCGGGCAGGGGGCGATAACTATGGCTACACCTTC
NA | few | TRBJ1-2 | 12 | TRBV5-6 | CASSNKGGGYTF | TGTGCCAGCAGCAACAAAGGGGGTGGCTACACCTTC
NA | NA | TRBJ1-2 | 13 | TRBV7-9 | CASSLNTAYGYTF | TGTGCCAGCAGCTTAAACACCGCCTATGGCTACACCTTC